This T cell receptor (beta chain) was recorded in a study of CXCR3-negative and CXCR3-positive naive CD8 T cells. UMI-labeled 5' RACE yielded the TRB cDNA libraries. One entry per CDR3 protein, without DNA, is what TCRdb gives after re-calling the 5' RACE reads. This table lists more than 50,000 distinct CDR3 sequences. This sequence was found in a human donor in good health. Some clones in this sample may be carry-over from other donors' samples. Sequencing was done on a sample of naive CXCR3- CD8+ T cells from blood. Indicated subset: CD45RO-CCR7+CD27+CD95- naive CD8+ T cells lacking CXCR3 (TNR3-).

CDR3 in amino acids: CASSRTGDKLTQYF. The chain combines TRBV12-3 or TRBV12-4 with TRBJ2-5; TCRdb returns TRBD1, unconfirmable since there is no DNA. There are 14 residues in the CDR3.